The 29 T cell receptor beta chains given below trace back to one sample, sequenced in a study of Tregs in tolerant kidney transplant recipients (dated by TCRdb to the late 2010s). Receptors were amplified or captured by the immunoSEQ multiplex PCR assay. TCRdb took over this immuneACCESS table, retaining in-frame rearrangements with V and J assigned. Such tables are incomplete; in checked studies, under half of the missing clones stem from an unresolved V gene, and the remainder is unexplained. In this sample the table shows 55,000 to 75,000 clones, roughly 86% of which occur a single time. 3.8% of the sample is taken by the ten largest. Explained via the paper, the time point label denotes: 6 months after combined kidney and bone marrow transplant. Related donors were used in the transplants with nonmyeloablative bone marrow transplantation, and mixed chimerism was transient in the human trials.

The source was CD4+ T cells from blood (PBMCs), collected 6 months after the transplant. Source of these receptors: a human patient who received a combined kidney and bone marrow transplant. After transplantation, some T cells may belong to the graft donor instead of the recipient.

The V and J genes are TRBV7-6 and TRBJ1-2; D is unclear. The V gene lost 1 base and the J gene lost 8 bases, with 11 bases spanning the gap. This CDR3 has 13 amino acids. Looked up from germline, CDR1 is SGHVS and CDR2 is FNYEAQ. CDR3 in amino acids: CASSLGRLEGYTF. CDR3 in DNA: TGTGCCAGCAGCTTAGGCAGACTTGAAGGCTACACCTTC.

The rearrangement joins TRBV7-3 to TRBJ2-1; D might be TRBD2 (5 bases). The CDR3 is made up of 15 amino acids. Per the germline V gene, CDR1 is SGHTA and CDR2 is FQGTGA. The V end was cut by 2 bases, the J end by 7 bases, with 15 bases between. The CDR3 here is CASSLFVGVGNEQFF. CDR3 sequence (DNA): TGTGCCAGCAGCTTATTCGTGGGAGTAGGGAATGAGCAGTTCTTC.

This clone was recorded only once. The rearrangement joins TRBV7-9 to TRBJ2-5, with 8 bases aligning to TRBD1. Germline CDR1 is SEHNR and CDR2 is FQNEAQ (reference sequence). The CDR3 spans 15 residues. The trim removed 3 bases at V and 1 base at J, leaving 4 bases unmatched. The CDR3 is CASSFGQGAQETQYF. The DNA of the CDR3 is TGTGCCAGCAGCTTCGGCCAGGGGGCCCAAGAGACCCAGTACTTC.

There are a few counts of this clone. This rearrangement joins TRBV7-2 to TRBJ2-1; 7 bases align to TRBD1. V was clipped by 2 bases and J by 6 bases; unmatched bases: 4. The germline CDR1 and CDR2 sequences are SGHTA and FQGNSA. CDR3 length: 14 residues. The CDR3 DNA reads TGTGCCAGCAGCTTACTTAGACAGGGCAATGAGCAGTTCTTC. This codes for CASSLLRQGNEQFF. The whole variable domain, filled in from reference TRBV7-2 and TRBJ2-1, reads GAGVSQSPSNKVTEKGKDVELRCDPISGHTALYWYRQSLGQGLEFLIYFQGNSAPDKSGLPSDRFSAERTGGSVSTLTIQRTQQEDSAVYLCASSLLRQGNEQFFGPGTRLTVL.

The chain joins TRBV28 to TRBJ2-2; 14 nucleotides agree with TRBD2. Germline CDR1 reads MDHEN; CDR2 reads SYDVKM. V lost 6 bases, J lost 3 bases, and 9 bases stayed unmatched. The CDR3 is 18 amino acids. CDR3 protein: CASRLGGLAGAYTGELFF. CDR3 sequence (DNA): TGTGCCAGCAGGCTGGGGGGACTAGCGGGGGCCTACACCGGGGAGCTGTTTTTT.

J is TRBJ2-7 and V is TRBV5-1, with D maybe TRBD2 (5 bases). With 1 base removed from V and 3 bases from J, the gap between germline ends came to 20 bases. CDR1 and CDR2 from the germline V gene are SGHRS and YFSETQ. The CDR3 covers 17 residues. DNA for the CDR3: TGCGCCAGCAGCTTGAGCAGTGCGGGCCCCGGCTACTACGAGCAGTACTTC. The encoded protein is CASSLSSAGPGYYEQYF.

The chain combines TRBV6-5 with TRBJ2-1, with D perhaps TRBD2 (6 bases). V was clipped by 7 bases and J by 9 bases, with 19 bases between them. The length of the CDR3 is 14 residues. Germline V gives CDR1 MNHEY, CDR2 SVGAGI. The CDR3 coding sequence is TGTGCCAGCACCCCGGGGGTTGACGCTGCTGAGCAGTTCTTC. Protein: CASTPGVDAAEQFF.

The chain combines TRBV11-3 with TRBJ2-5, with 9 bases aligning to TRBD1. The V segment lost 5 bases and the J segment 5 bases; nucleotides outside the gene matches: 9. Germline V gives CDR1 SGHNT, CDR2 YENEEA. CDR3 length equals 15 residues. In nucleotides, the CDR3 is TGTGCCAGCAGCCCCAATCCCGACAGGGGGGAGACCCAGTACTTC. Translated: CASSPNPDRGETQYF.

This chain joins TRBV28 and TRBJ2-5; 8 bases match TRBD2. The CDR3 length is 14 residues. The V gene's germline CDR1 is MDHEN and CDR2 SYDVKM. The ends lost 3 bases at V and 1 base at J; junction bases unmatched: 1. CDR3 sequence: CASSLTSAQETQYF. For the CDR3, the DNA is TGTGCCAGCAGTTTGACTAGCGCCCAAGAGACCCAGTACTTC.

V gene TRBV19 combines with J gene TRBJ1-1; 8 positions agree with TRBD1. CDR3 length: 14 residues. Germline lookup yields CDR1 LNHDA and CDR2 SQIVND (reference sequence). With 4 bases clipped from V and 3 bases from J, the junction kept 4 bases outside the gene matches. This CDR3 reads CASSSRGQYTEAFF. CDR3 DNA: TGTGCCAGTAGTAGCAGGGGGCAGTACACTGAAGCTTTCTTT.

The chain couples TRBV4-1 to TRBJ2-5; 7 nucleotides align to TRBD2. The J call is in doubt because the DNA end fits TRBJ2-7 better. Germline loops: CDR1 MGHRA, CDR2 YSYEKL. The CDR3 runs 15 residues. The CDR3 loop is CASSQELAVSYEQYF. The CDR3 coding sequence is TGCGCCAGCAGCCAAGAGCTAGCGGTTTCCTACGAGCAGTACTTC.

The chain is built from TRBV4-3 and TRBJ2-5; no firm D call. With the DNA end fitting TRBJ2-7 better, the J assignment may be wrong. CDR1 and CDR2 from the germline V gene are LGHNA and YSLEER. The CDR3 runs 15 residues. CDR3 protein: CASSQDLRQTYEQYF. CDR3 nucleotide sequence: TGCGCCAGCAGCCAAGACCTGAGACAAACCTACGAGCAGTACTTC.

This sequence joins TRBV19 and TRBJ2-4; weak D call: TRBD2 (8 bases). Germline V gene data show CDR1 as LNHDA and CDR2 as SQIVND (reference sequence). The CDR3 consists of 16 residues. The V end lost 10 bases, the J end lost 2 bases, and 21 bases lay between the germline ends. The CDR3 DNA follows: TGTGCCACCAGGGGGATAGCTAGCGGGCCCAAAAACATTCAGTACTTC. It translates to CATRGIASGPKNIQYF.

The genes are TRBV7-2 and TRBJ2-7; TRBD1 aligns across 8 bases. Trimming at V came to 5 bases and at J to 6 bases, leaving 6 bases not matched to a gene. Germline assignment: CDR1 SGHTA and CDR2 FQGNSA. The CDR3 runs to 13 residues. The CDR3 DNA sequence: TGTGCCAGCAGCCTGACAGGGGTTGGCGAGCAGTACTTC. Encoded protein: CASSLTGVGEQYF.

The chain joins TRBV7-9 to TRBJ1-1; a possible D gene is TRBD1 (6 bases). This CDR3 region has 14 residues. Germline V gene lookup returns CDR1 SEHNR and CDR2 FQNEAQ (reference sequence). Trimming took off 8 bases at V and 3 bases at J, with 16 bases between the two ends. CDR3 bases: TGTGCCAGCTATCAAACAGGGAAGTACACTGAAGCTTTCTTT. As protein: CASYQTGKYTEAFF.

The V gene is TRBV6-1, the J gene TRBJ1-5; TRBD1 is a possible D gene (6 bases). Germline assignment: CDR1 MNHNS and CDR2 SASEGT. V gave up 6 bases and J gave up 4 bases, with 16 bases separating them. The CDR3 is made up of 15 amino acids. The CDR3 here is CASRAGQRMNQPQHF. Here the CDR3 DNA reads TGTGCCAGCAGGGCTGGACAGAGGATGAATCAGCCCCAGCATTTT.

The J gene is TRBJ2-3, the V gene TRBV5-6, with D perhaps matching TRBD2 (6 bases). Germline-derived CDR1 and CDR2 are SGHDT and YYEEEE. V was shortened by 3 bases and J by 7 bases, with 12 bases between the two germline ends. The length of the CDR3 is 13 residues. As DNA, the CDR3 is TGTGCCAGCAGCTCCGGGACTCAATATACGCAGTATTTT. Protein: CASSSGTQYTQYF.

This rearrangement joins TRBV7-6 to TRBJ2-3; TRBD1 agrees at 11 bases. With V trimmed by 5 bases and J by 4 bases, 5 bases remained unmatched. From germline, CDR1 is SGHVS and CDR2 FNYEAQ. There are 15 residues in the CDR3. DNA for the CDR3: TGTGCCAGCAGCCTACCGGGACAGGGGGCAGATACGCAGTATTTT. Residues: CASSLPGQGADTQYF.

The chain has TRBV14 and TRBJ1-2; D might be TRBD1 (5 bases). The CDR3 runs 13 residues. Between the trimmed V and J ends, which lost 5 bases and 7 bases, there was a span of 14 bases. Germline assignment: CDR1 SGHDN and CDR2 FVKESK. The CDR3 reads CASSKDIFSGYTF. The CDR3 DNA is TGTGCCAGCAGCAAGGACATCTTTTCTGGCTACACCTTC.

The chain has TRBV4-3 and TRBJ1-3; weak D call: TRBD1 (5 bases). The CDR3 spans 18 residues. The germline gives CDR1 LGHNA, CDR2 YSLEER. Trimming stripped 3 bases from V and 2 bases from J, with 20 bases between. CDR3 sequence reads: CASSQRYAGQRTGNTIYF. The CDR3 DNA is TGCGCCAGCAGCCAGCGGTACGCAGGGCAAAGGACTGGAAACACCATATATTTT.

The chain recombines TRBV2 with TRBJ1-5; 7 nucleotides line up with TRBD1. There are 14 residues in the CDR3. With 7 bases clipped from V and 5 bases from J, the junction kept 8 bases outside the gene matches. CDR1 SNHLY and CDR2 FYNNEI come from the germline V gene. The CDR3 protein is CASTGTEYDQPQHF. The CDR3, as DNA: TGTGCCAGCACCGGGACAGAGTACGATCAGCCCCAGCATTTT.

Turning to this clone: Relative to the germline gene, one junction end is altered; a read error may explain this. CDR3 sequence (DNA): TGTGCCAGCAGTTACTCGATGACAGGGGAATACTATGGCTACACCTTC. Translated, it gives CASSYSMTGEYYGYTF. The rearrangement uses TRBV6-4 and TRBJ1-2; the match to TRBD1 covers 8 bases. CDR1 is MRHNA and CDR2 is SNTAGT in the germline V gene. The CDR3 is 16 amino acids.

The rearrangement uses TRBV27 and TRBJ2-5; D perhaps matches TRBD1 (6 bases). TRBJ2-7 explains the end of the DNA better; the J call may be wrong. The CDR3 loop spans 15 amino acids. CDR1 is MNHEY and CDR2 is SMNVEV in the germline V gene (reference sequence). This chain's CDR3 is CASFSPLRGVNEQYF. In nucleotides, the CDR3 is TGTGCCAGCTTTTCACCACTCAGGGGAGTTAACGAGCAGTACTTC.

The chain employs TRBV6-6 and TRBJ2-1, with D perhaps TRBD1 (5 bases). The V gene lost 7 bases and the J gene lost 5 bases, with 12 bases spanning the gap. Germline assignment: CDR1 MNHNY and CDR2 SVGAGI (reference sequence). The CDR3 extends over 13 amino acids. In nucleotides, the CDR3 is TGTGCCAGCATAGGACACATCGACAATGAGCAGTTCTTC. This gives the protein CASIGHIDNEQFF.

This clone was seen only a few times. The V gene is TRBV5-3, the J gene TRBJ2-5; D might be TRBD2 (7 bases). TRBV5-3 is placed among ORFs of uncertain function. The ends were cut back, 6 bases at V and 5 bases at J, with 17 bases in the middle. The CDR3 contains 14 residues. Written as DNA, the CDR3 is TGTGCCAGAAAGGGGGGGGCGGGATTGGAGACCCAGTACTTC. Amino acids: CARKGGAGLETQYF.

V is TRBV11-2 and J is TRBJ1-5, with D perhaps matching TRBD1 (5 bases). The V end lost 2 bases, the J end lost 0 bases, and 11 bases lay between the germline ends. Per germline, CDR1 SGHAT and CDR2 FQNNGV. The CDR3 is made up of 16 amino acids. The CDR3 bases are TGTGCCAGCAGCTTAATGGGGCACCATAGCAATCAGCCCCAGCATTTT. This codes for CASSLMGHHSNQPQHF. Full variable domain (missing parts from reference TRBV11-2 and TRBJ1-5): EAGVAQSPRYKIIEKRQSVAFWCNPISGHATLYWYQQILGQGPKLLIQFQNNGVVDDSQLPKDRFSAERLKGVDSTLKIQPAKLEDSAVYLCASSLMGHHSNQPQHFGDGTRLSIL.

The CDR3 nucleotides read TGCGCCAGCAGGGTAGGGACAGGGTCTTTGAACACTGAAGCTTTCTTT. It translates to CASRVGTGSLNTEAFF. J is TRBJ1-1 and V is TRBV5-1; TRBD1 matches 9 bases. The CDR3 loop spans 16 amino acids. Trimming cost V 5 bases and J 0 bases; bases outside gene matches: 8. Per the germline V gene, CDR1 is SGHRS and CDR2 is YFSETQ.

The CDR3 nucleotides read TGTGCCAGCAGGTCCCCGGGACTAGCCTACGAGCAGTACTTC. This encodes CASRSPGLAYEQYF. The chain joins TRBV28 to TRBJ2-7, with 8 bases matching TRBD2. The CDR3 spans 14 residues. Germline V gives CDR1 MDHEN, CDR2 SYDVKM. J lost 2 bases, V lost 6 bases, and 6 bases had no gene match. Full variable domain (missing parts from reference TRBV28 and TRBJ2-7): DVKVTQSSRYLVKRTGEKVFLECVQDMDHENMFWYRQDPGLGLRLIYFSYDVKMKEKGDIPEGYSVSREKKERFSLILESASTNQTSMYLCASRSPGLAYEQYFGPGTRLTVT.

V is TRBV9 and J is TRBJ2-5, with 9 positions matching TRBD2. Germline-derived CDR1 and CDR2 are SGDLS and YYNGEE. V was clipped by 4 bases and J by 5 bases; unmatched bases: 6. The CDR3 is made up of 14 amino acids. CDR3 in DNA: TGTGCCAGCAGCCCGACGCTAGCGGGGGAGACCCAGTACTTC. Protein: CASSPTLAGETQYF. The whole variable domain, filled in from reference TRBV9 and TRBJ2-5, reads DSGVTQTPKHLITATGQRVTLRCSPRSGDLSVYWYQQSLDQGLQFLIQYYNGEERAKGNILERFSAQQFPDLHSELNLSSLELGDSALYFCASSPTLAGETQYFGPGTRLLVL.